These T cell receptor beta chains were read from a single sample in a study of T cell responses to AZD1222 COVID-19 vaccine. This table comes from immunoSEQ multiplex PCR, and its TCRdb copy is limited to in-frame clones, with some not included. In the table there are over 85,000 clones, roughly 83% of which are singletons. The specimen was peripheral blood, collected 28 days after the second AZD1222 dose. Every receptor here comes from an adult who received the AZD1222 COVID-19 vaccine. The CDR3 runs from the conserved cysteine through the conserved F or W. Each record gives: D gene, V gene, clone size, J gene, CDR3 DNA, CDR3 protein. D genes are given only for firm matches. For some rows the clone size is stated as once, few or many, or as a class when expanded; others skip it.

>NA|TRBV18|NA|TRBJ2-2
TGTGCCAGCTCTGCCGTTGGGGCTACCACCGGGGAGCTGTTTTTT
CASSAVGATTGELFF
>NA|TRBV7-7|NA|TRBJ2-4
TGTGCCAGCAGCTTTATGATAATGGCCAAAAACATTCAGTACTTC
CASSFMIMAKNIQYF
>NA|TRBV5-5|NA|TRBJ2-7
TGTGCCAGCAGCTTGAGAGACGAGCAGTACTTC
CASSLRDEQYF
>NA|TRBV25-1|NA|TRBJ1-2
TGTGCCAGCAGTGAAGACACCACACCCGGGGCCGACTATGGCTACACCTTC
CASSEDTTPGADYGYTF
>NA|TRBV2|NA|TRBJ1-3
TGTGCCAGCAGTTACAACTCTGGAAACACCATATATTTT
CASSYNSGNTIYF
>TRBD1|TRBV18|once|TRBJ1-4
TGTGCCAGTCGTGCTGGGACAGGTAATGAAAAACTGTTTTTT
CASRAGTGNEKLFF
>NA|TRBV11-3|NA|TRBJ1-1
TGTGCCAGCAGCTTAGAATTGAACACTGAAGCTTTCTTT
CASSLELNTEAFF
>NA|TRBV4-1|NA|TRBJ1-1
TGCGCCAGCAGCCCATCCACTATTCAGGGTGAGAACACTGAAGCTTTCTTT
CASSPSTIQGENTEAFF
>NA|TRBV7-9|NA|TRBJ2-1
TGTGCCAGCAGCTTTTCTAGCTCCTACAATGAGCAGTTCTTC
CASSFSSSYNEQFF
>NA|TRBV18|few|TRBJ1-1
TGTGCCAGCTCACCGTTAGCTGACCCGAACACTGAAGCTTTCTTT
CASSPLADPNTEAFF
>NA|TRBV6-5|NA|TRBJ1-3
TGTGCCAGCAGCCGGGGGGTCTCTGGAAACACCATATATTTT
CASSRGVSGNTIYF
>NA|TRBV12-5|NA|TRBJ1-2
TGTGCTAGTGGCACGCCGGAGGCTGGCTACACCTTC
CASGTPEAGYTF
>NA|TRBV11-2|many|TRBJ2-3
TGTGCCAGCAGCTTAGGTGCGGGGAGTAGCACAGATACGCAGTATTTT
CASSLGAGSSTDTQYF
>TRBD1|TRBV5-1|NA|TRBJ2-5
TGCGCCAGCAGCTCGAGACAGGGTAGCCGAGAGACCCAGTACTTC
CASSSRQGSRETQYF
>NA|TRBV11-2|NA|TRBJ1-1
TGTGCCAGCAGCTTGGGAAGGAACACTGAAGCTTTCTTT
CASSLGRNTEAFF
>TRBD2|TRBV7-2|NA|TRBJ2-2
TGTGCCAGCAGTCGGGGTTCGGCGGGAGTCGGGGAGCTGTTTTTT
CASSRGSAGVGELFF
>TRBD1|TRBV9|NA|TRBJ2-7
TGTGCCAGCAGCGTAGGGTCAGGACAGGGTGCCTACGAGCAGTACTTC
CASSVGSGQGAYEQYF
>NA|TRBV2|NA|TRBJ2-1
TGTGCCAGCACCTTCGGTCCTTACAATGAGCAGTTCTTC
CASTFGPYNEQFF
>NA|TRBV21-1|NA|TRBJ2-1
TGTGCCAGCAGCAAAGGGGGATTTTTCGGGAGCGACCCCAACAATGAGCAGTTCTTC
CASSKGGFFGSDPNNEQFF
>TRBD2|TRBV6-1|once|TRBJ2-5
TGTGCCAGCAGTGATTTAGCTAGGACTAGCGGGGAGACCCAGTACTTC
CASSDLARTSGETQYF
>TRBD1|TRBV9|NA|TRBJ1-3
TGTGCCAGCAGCGTAGGTCAGGGGGCTTATGGAAACACCATATATTTT
CASSVGQGAYGNTIYF
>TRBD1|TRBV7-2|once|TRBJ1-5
TGTGCCAGCAGGGGACCGGGACAGAATCAGCCCCAGCATTTT
CASRGPGQNQPQHF
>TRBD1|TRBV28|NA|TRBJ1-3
TGTGCCAGCACCCTCCCGGGACAGGACTCTGGAAACACCATATATTTT
CASTLPGQDSGNTIYF
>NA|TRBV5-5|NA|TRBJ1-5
TGTGCCAGCAGCTTGAGGGTGGGGCGAAGCAATCAGCCCCAGCATTTT
CASSLRVGRSNQPQHF
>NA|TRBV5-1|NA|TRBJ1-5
TGCGCCAGCAGCTTGGGGGTCAATAGCAATCAGCCCCAGCATTTT
CASSLGVNSNQPQHF
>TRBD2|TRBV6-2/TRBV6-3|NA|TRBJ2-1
TGTGCCAGCAGTTCCAGCGGGAGGGTCGGCAATGAGCAGTTCTTC
CASSSSGRVGNEQFF
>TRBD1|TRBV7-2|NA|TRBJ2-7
TGTGCCAGCAGCTTCACCGGGACAGAGTCCTACGAGCAGTACTTC
CASSFTGTESYEQYF
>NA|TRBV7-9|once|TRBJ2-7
TGTGCCAGCAGCTTAAACACAGTAGCTGAGCAGTACTTC
CASSLNTVAEQYF
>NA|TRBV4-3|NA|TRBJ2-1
TGCGCCAGCAGCCAAGCCAATGAGCAGTTCTTC
CASSQANEQFF
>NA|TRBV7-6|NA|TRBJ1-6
TGTGCCAGCAGCTTAAGTGGCACCAGCTCCTATAATTCACCCCTCCACTTT
CASSLSGTSSYNSPLHF
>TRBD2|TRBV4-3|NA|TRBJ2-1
TGCGCCAGCAGCCAAGATACAGCGGGAGGGACCTACAATGAGCAGTTCTTC
CASSQDTAGGTYNEQFF
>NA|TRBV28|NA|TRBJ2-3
TGTGCCAGCAGTGGGGGACCTAAGCCAGATACGCAGTATTTT
CASSGGPKPDTQYF
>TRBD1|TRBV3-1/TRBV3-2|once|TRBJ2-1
TGTGCCAGCAGCCAAGGTGGGGGACAGGGGGCGAGGGGTGAGCAGTTCTTC
CASSQGGGQGARGEQFF
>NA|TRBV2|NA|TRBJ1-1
TGTGCCAGCAGTGATTTTAGAGGTGGTGGTACTGAAGCTTTCTTT
CASSDFRGGGTEAFF
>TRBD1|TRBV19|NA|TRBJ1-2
TGTGCCAGTAGTATCCCGCAGGGGGCTTTCTATGGCTACACCTTC
CASSIPQGAFYGYTF
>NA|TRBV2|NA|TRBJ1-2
TGTGCCAGCAGTGAAGGACAGTTGAACTATGGCTACACCTTC
CASSEGQLNYGYTF
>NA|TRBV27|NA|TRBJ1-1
TGTGCCAGCAGTTCGGGGGGGAACACTGAAGCTTTCTTT
CASSSGGNTEAFF
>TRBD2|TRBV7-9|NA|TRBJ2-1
TGTGCCAGCAGCCCGACTAGCGGACTCTACAATGAGCAGTTCTTC
CASSPTSGLYNEQFF
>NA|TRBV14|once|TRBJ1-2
TGTGCCAGCAGCCGGCAGCCGGAGTATGGCTACACCTTC
CASSRQPEYGYTF
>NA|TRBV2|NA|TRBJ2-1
TGTGCCAGCAGCCTCAACAATGAGCAGTTCTTC
CASSLNNEQFF
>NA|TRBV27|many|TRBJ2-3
TGTGCCAGCAGTTTATCCCGTCCGGATACGCAGTATTTT
CASSLSRPDTQYF
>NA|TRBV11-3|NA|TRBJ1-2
TGTGCCAGCAGCCCCGGACAGATTTATGGCTACACCTTC
CASSPGQIYGYTF
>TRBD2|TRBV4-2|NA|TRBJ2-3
TGTGCCAGCAGCGAGGACTATGGGGGAGGGACGCAGTATTTT
CASSEDYGGGTQYF
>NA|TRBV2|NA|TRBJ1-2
TGTGCCAGCGATTCCCTTACCGGGACAACTGGCACCTTC
CASDSLTGTTGTF